Below, one T cell receptor (beta chain) is given with its context. Looked up from germline, CDR1 is SNHLY and CDR2 is FYNNEI. The CDR3 has 15 amino acids. No DNA is given; TCRdb re-called the 5' RACE reads and lists each CDR3 protein once. Its table records 300,000 to 450,000 distinct CDR3 sequences. This record comes from a study of T cells expressing NK-cell markers. This TCR derives from a man aged 18-69 years in good health. V usage is TRBV2 and J usage is TRBJ2-2; lacking DNA, the TRBD1 call made by TCRdb goes unchecked. The specimen sequenced was blood T cells: a sorted CD56 or NKG2C T cell subset, CD4+ or CD8+ T cells, or bulk PBMC T cells (not recorded which). CDR3 region: CASRKDRATTGELFF.